This T cell receptor beta chain was obtained from a study of post-analysis software for immune sequencing data (dated by TCRdb to about 2015). Regarding the research as a whole: The recorded disease courses included relapsing-remitting, secondary progressive and progressive-relapsing multiple sclerosis, and some patients had no subtype annotation. The patient repertoires were compared against approximately eleven previously published healthy control repertoires obtained from donors aged about 6 to 28 years. A subset of samples was prepared in parallel using single-end sample barcoding, then pooled and co-amplified after Illumina adapter ligation.

The receptor library was made with PCR. For sequencing, an Illumina HiSeq 2500 was employed. To reduce PCR and sequencing biases, unique molecular identifiers were built into the TCR beta cDNA libraries. Per 1 to 10 million input T cells, some 500,000 cDNA molecules were obtained, such that each molecule approximated one T cell. The same protocol used for the earlier healthy control dataset was applied to prepare and sequence the patient libraries. Within a given batch, samples were prepared together, multiplexed and sequenced on the same HiSeq lane. Per the source publication's procedure: MIGEC was used to process the raw barcoded reads, and molecular identifier groups with only a single read were discarded before consensus assembly and CDR3 extraction. VDJtools was used for post-analysis of the clonotype tables, and diversity was normalized by down-sampling every dataset to the size of the smallest sample. In repertoire overlap clustering, CDR3 amino acid sequences, but not nucleotide sequences, were matched to correct batch-related cross-sample contamination. TCRdb trimmed the raw reads at Q25, called clones with MiXCR and kept productive beta chains. Identical CDR3 proteins give one entry, which carries the most common genes and DNA. The V and J calls were determined by TCRdb, not by the authors. The sample table holds roughly 540,000 distinct CDR3 sequences, of which 30% to 40% were seen once. Together, the top ten hold 5% to 6% of the sample.

What the research found in general, with its limitations: Strong co-clustering of samples prepared in the same batch was shown by direct clustering with F measure, prompting a batch-effect correction. Patients showed significantly higher frequencies than controls for a handful of TRBV segments, among them TRBV5-6, TRBV5-1 and TRBV20-1. Significantly lower normalized Chao1 diversity was found in multiple sclerosis patients than in controls, suggesting substantial peripheral T-cell clonal expansion. The control group was slightly older than the multiple sclerosis patient group.

To demonstrate the VDJtools post-analysis software, the study profiled TCR beta repertoires from the peripheral blood of approximately twelve young patients with multiple sclerosis. The multiple sclerosis patients were children and adolescents between about 6 and 16 years of age. The germline V gene (reference sequence) sets CDR1 to DFQATT and CDR2 to SNEGSKA. The CDR3, cysteine through phenylalanine, is 16 amino acids long. The CDR3 DNA has 48 bases and is translated from base 1. About this clonotype: The clone's antigen remains unknown. One end of the junction is discordant with germline, which a read error may explain.

The chain links TRBV20-1 with TRBJ2-4; 11 middle bases align to TRBD2. What was sequenced was blood. This TCR derives from a girl aged 2 to 17 with multiple sclerosis. Here is the DNA: TGCAGTGCTAGAGATCAGACTAGCGGGGTAAAAAACATTCCGTACTTC. It specifies CSARDQTSGVKNIPYF.